A single T cell receptor beta chain is shown here with its context. No antigen is known for it. This record comes from a study of monozygotic twins with inflammatory bowel disease. Study-wide points: Healthy twins showed more clonotype sharing with others than IBD patients, especially patients with disease activity.

From its re-call of the 5' RACE reads, TCRdb lists each CDR3 protein once, without DNA. This sample contains roughly 100,000 distinct CDR3 sequences. The sample was blood. The sequence derives from a human donor with ulcerative colitis or Crohn's disease, or a healthy co-twin of an affected twin (not recorded which).

This CDR3 is CSASTGNTIYF. The V call is TRBV20-1, the J call TRBJ1-3. Looked up from germline, CDR1 is DFQATT and CDR2 is SNEGSKA (reference sequence). The CDR3 runs to 11 residues.